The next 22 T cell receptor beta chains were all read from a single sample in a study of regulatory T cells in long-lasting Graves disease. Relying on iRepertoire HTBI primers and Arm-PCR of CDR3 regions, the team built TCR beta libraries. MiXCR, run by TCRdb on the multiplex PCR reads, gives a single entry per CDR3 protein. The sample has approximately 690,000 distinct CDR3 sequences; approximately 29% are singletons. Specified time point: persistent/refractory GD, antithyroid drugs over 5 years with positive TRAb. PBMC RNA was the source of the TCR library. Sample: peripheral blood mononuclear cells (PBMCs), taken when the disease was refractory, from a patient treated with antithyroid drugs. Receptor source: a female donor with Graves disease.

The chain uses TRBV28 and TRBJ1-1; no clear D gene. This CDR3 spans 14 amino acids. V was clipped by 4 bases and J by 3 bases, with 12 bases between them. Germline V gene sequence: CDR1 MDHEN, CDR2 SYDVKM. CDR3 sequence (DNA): TGTGCCAGCAGTTCCCAGGATTTCGACACTGAAGCTTTCTTT. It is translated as CASSSQDFDTEAFF.

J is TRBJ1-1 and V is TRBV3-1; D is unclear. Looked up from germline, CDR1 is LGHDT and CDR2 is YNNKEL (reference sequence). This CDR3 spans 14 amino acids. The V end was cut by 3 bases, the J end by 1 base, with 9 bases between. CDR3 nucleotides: TGTGCCAGCAGCCACTCGGGAAGGAACACTGAAGCTTTCTTT. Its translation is CASSHSGRNTEAFF.

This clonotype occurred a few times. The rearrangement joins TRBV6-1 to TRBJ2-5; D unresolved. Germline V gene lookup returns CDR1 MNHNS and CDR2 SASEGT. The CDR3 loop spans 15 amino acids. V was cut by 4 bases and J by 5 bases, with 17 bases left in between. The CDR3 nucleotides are TGTGCCAGCAGTGCAGGTTTTCTGGGATGGGAGACCCAGTACTTC. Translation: CASSAGFLGWETQYF.

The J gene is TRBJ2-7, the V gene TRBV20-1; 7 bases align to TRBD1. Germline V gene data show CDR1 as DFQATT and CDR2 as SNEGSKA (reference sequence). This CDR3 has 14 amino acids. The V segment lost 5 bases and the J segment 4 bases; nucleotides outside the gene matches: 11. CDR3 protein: CSAQTGTDYYEQYF. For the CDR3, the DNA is TGCAGTGCTCAGACCGGGACAGACTATTACGAGCAGTACTTC.

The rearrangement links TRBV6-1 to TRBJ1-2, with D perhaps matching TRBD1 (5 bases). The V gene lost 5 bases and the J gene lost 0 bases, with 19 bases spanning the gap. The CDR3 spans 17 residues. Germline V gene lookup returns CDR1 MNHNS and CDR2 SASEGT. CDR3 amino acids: CASSSKAGGKPNYGYTF. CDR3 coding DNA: TGTGCCAGCAGTAGTAAGGCTGGGGGAAAGCCTAACTATGGCTACACCTTC.

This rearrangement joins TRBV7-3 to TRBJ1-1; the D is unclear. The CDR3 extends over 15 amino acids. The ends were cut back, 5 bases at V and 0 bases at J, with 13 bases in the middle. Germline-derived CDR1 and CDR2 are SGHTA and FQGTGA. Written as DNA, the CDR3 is TGTGCCAGCAGCACAGATGGACGGATGAACACTGAAGCTTTCTTT. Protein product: CASSTDGRMNTEAFF.

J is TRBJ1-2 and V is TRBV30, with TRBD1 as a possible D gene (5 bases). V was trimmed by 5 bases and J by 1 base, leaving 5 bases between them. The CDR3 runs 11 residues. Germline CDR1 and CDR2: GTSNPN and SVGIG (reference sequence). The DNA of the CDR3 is TGTGCCTGGCAGGGTAACTATGGCTACACCTTC. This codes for CAWQGNYGYTF. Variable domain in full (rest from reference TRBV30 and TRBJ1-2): SQTIHQWPATLVQPVGSPLSLECTVEGTSNPNLYWYRQAAGRGLQLLFYSVGIGQISSEVPQNLSASRPQDRQFILSSKKLLLSDSGFYLCAWQGNYGYTFGSGTRLTVV.

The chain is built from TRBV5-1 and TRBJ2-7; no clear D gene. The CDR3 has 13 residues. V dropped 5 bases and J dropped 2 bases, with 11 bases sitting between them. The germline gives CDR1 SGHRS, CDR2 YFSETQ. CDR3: CASSRRWAYEQYF. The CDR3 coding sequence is TGCGCCAGCAGTAGACGGTGGGCCTACGAGCAGTACTTC.

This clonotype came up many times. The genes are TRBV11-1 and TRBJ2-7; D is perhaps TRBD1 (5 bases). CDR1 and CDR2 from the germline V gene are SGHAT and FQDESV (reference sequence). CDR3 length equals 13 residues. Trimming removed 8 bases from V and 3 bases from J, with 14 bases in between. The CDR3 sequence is CASSTSGNYEQYF. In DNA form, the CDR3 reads TGTGCCAGCTCCACTTCAGGGAACTACGAGCAGTACTTC.

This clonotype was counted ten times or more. CDR3 coding DNA: TGTGCCAGCAGCTTAAGTGCCGGGAGTGAGACCCAGTACTTC. It codes for CASSLSAGSETQYF. V usage is TRBV11-3 and J usage is TRBJ2-5, with a tentative D call TRBD2 (6 bases). The CDR3 has 14 amino acids. Germline CDR1 is SGHNT and CDR2 is YENEEA. V was shortened by 2 bases and J by 5 bases, with 12 bases between the two germline ends.

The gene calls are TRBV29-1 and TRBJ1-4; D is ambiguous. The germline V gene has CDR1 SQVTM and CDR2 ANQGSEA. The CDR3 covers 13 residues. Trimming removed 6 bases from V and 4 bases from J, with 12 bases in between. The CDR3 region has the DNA TGCAGCGTCCCCGGGTCCGATAATGAAAAACTGTTTTTT. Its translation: CSVPGSDNEKLFF.

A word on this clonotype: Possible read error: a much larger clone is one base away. The CDR3, as DNA: TGTGCCAGCTCGGACGTCCAAATCGGTGAAAAACTGTTTTTT. This gives the protein CASSDVQIGEKLFF. V is TRBV28 and J is TRBJ1-4, with D unresolved. CDR1 and CDR2 (germline): MDHEN, SYDVKM. Trimming removed 8 bases at V and 7 bases at J, with 17 bases between. The CDR3 length is 14 residues.

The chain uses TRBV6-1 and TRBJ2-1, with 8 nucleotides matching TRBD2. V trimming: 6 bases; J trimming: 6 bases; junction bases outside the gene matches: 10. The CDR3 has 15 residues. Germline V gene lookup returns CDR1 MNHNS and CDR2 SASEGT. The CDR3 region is CASSTPGAGGNEQFF. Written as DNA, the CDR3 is TGTGCCAGCAGCACCCCGGGGGCGGGAGGCAATGAGCAGTTCTTC.

In DNA, the CDR3 is TGCGCCAGCAGCCAAGGTCCGCGGGGGGCTTACGCCGGGGAGCTGTTTTTT. Amino acid sequence: CASSQGPRGAYAGELFF. V usage is TRBV4-1 and J usage is TRBJ2-2; 8 bases map to TRBD2. The CDR3 is made up of 17 amino acids. Germline V gene data show CDR1 as MGHRA and CDR2 as YSYEKL. Losses at the gene ends were 1 base for V and 6 bases for J; bases not matched to a gene: 10.

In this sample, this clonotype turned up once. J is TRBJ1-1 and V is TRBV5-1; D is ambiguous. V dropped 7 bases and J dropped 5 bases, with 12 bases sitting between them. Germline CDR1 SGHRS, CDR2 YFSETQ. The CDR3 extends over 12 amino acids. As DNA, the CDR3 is TGCGCCAGCGGGCTTTCGGGGACTGAAGCTTTCTTT. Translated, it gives CASGLSGTEAFF.

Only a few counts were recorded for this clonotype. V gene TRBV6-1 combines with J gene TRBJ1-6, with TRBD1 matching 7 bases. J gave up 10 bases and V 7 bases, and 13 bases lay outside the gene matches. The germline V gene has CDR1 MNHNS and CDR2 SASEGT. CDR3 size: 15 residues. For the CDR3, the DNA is TGTGCCAGCACCCTTGCATACAGGGGTAACTCACCCCTCCACTTT. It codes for CASTLAYRGNSPLHF.

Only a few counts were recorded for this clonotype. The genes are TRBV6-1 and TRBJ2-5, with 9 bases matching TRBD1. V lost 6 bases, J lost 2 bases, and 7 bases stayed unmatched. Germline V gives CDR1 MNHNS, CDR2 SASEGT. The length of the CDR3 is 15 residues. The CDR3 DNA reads TGTGCCAGCAGGAACGGACAGGGGATACAAGAGACCCAGTACTTC. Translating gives CASRNGQGIQETQYF.

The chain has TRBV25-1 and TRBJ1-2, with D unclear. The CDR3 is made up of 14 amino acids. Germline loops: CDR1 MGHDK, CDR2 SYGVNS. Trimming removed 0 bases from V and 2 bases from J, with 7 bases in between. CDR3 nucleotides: TGTGCCAGCAGTGAATATGAGGGAAACTATGGCTACACCTTC. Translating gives CASSEYEGNYGYTF.

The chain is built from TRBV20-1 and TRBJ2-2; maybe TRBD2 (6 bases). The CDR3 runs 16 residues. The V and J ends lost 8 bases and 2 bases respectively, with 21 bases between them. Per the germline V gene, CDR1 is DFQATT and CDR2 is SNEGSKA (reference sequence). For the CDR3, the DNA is TGCAGTAATAATCCAAAGTTCGGGAGTAACACCGGGGAGCTGTTTTTT. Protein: CSNNPKFGSNTGELFF.

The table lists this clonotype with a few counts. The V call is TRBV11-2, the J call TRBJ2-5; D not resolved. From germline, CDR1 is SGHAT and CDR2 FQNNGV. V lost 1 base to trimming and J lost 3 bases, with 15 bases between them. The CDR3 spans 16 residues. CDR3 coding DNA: TGTGCCAGCAGCTTAGGAGAATGGGCTAACAAAGAGACCCAGTACTTC. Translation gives CASSLGEWANKETQYF.

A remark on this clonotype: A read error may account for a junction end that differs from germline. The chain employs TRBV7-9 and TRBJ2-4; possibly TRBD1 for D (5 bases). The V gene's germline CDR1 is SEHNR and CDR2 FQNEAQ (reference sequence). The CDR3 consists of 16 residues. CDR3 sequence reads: CASSLPDTRAKNIQYF. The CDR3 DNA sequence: TGTGCCAGCAGCCTCCCGGACACGCGAGCCAAAAACATTCAGTACTTT.

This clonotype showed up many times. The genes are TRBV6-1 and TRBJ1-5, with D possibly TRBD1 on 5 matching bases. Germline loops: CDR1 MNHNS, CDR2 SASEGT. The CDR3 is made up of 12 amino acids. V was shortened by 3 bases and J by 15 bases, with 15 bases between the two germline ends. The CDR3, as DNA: TGTGCCAGCAGTGACCTTCTTCCCGGGGGGCATTTT. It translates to CASSDLLPGGHF.